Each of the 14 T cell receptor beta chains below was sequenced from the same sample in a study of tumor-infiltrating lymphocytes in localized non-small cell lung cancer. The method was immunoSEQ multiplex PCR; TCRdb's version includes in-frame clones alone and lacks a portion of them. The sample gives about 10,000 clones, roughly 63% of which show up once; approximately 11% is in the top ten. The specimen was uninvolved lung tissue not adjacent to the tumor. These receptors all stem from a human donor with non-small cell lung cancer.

CDR3 coding DNA: TGTGCCAGCAGTTCCAGGGACTGGGCTAACTATGGCTACACCTTC. Its translation: CASSSRDWANYGYTF. This chain uses TRBV6-5 with TRBJ1-2, with D perhaps matching TRBD1 (5 bases). Germline CDR1 is MNHEY and CDR2 is SVGAGI. This CDR3 has 15 residues. Trimming removed 4 bases from V and 0 bases from J, with 12 bases in between.

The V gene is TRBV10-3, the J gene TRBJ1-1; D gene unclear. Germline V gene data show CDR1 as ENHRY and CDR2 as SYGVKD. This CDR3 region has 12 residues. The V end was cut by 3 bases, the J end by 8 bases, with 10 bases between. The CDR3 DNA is TGTGCCATCAGTGAAGGGTCATCCGAAGCTTTCTTT. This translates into CAISEGSSEAFF.

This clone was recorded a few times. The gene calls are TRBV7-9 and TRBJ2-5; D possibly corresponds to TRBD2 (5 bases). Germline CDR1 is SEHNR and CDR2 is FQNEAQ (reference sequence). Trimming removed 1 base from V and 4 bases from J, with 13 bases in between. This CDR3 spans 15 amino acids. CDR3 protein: CASSLGTSEGETQYF. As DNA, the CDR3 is TGTGCCAGCAGCTTAGGGACTTCTGAGGGAGAGACCCAGTACTTC.

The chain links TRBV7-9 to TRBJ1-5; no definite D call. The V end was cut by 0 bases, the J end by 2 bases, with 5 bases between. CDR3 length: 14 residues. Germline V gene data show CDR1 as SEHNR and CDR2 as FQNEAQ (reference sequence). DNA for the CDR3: TGTGCCAGCAGCTTAGCGGGAGGCAATCAGCCCCAGCATTTT. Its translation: CASSLAGGNQPQHF.

The CDR3: CASNQRGQGLNYGYTF. DNA of the CDR3: TGTGCCAGTAATCAACGAGGGCAGGGCCTAAACTATGGCTACACCTTC. The chain carries TRBV19 and TRBJ1-2, with a weak D call TRBD1 (5 bases). The CDR3 spans 16 residues. V was clipped by 7 bases and J by 2 bases, with 20 bases between them. Looked up from germline, CDR1 is LNHDA and CDR2 is SQIVND (reference sequence).

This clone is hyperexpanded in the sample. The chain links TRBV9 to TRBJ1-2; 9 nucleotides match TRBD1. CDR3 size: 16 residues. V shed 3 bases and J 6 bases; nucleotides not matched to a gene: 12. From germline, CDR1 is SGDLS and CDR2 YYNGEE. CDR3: CASSADRQGGPHGYTF. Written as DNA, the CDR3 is TGTGCCAGCAGCGCAGATCGACAGGGGGGCCCTCATGGCTACACCTTC.

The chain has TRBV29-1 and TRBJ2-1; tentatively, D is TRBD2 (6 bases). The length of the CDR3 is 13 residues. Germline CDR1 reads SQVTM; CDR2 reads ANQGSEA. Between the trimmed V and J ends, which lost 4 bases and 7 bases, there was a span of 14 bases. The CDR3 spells CSVGEGLKNEQFF. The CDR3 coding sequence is TGCAGCGTTGGGGAAGGACTAAAGAATGAGCAGTTCTTC.

Here the CDR3 reads CASNLYGYTF. CDR3 coding DNA: TGTGCCAGCAACCTATATGGCTACACCTTC. The rearrangement joins TRBV6-1 to TRBJ1-2; no firm D call. CDR3 length equals 10 residues. V dropped 7 bases and J dropped 5 bases, with 5 bases sitting between them. Germline V gives CDR1 MNHNS, CDR2 SASEGT.

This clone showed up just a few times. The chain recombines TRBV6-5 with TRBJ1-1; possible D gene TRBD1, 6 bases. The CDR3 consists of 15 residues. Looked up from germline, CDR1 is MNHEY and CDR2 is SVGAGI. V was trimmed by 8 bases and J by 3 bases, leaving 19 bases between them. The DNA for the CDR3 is TGTGCCAGCTTTTTTACTTACAGGGACGACACTGAAGCTTTCTTT. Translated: CASFFTYRDDTEAFF.

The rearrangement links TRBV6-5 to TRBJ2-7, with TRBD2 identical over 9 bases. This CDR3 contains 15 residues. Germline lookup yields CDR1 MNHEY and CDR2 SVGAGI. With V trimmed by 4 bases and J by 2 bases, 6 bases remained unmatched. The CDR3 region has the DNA TGTGCCAGCAGTTCCACGGGCGGGGGGGCCTACGAGCAGTACTTC. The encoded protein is CASSSTGGGAYEQYF.

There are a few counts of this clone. The CDR3 here is CASTGRPNYGYTF. CDR3 DNA sequence: TGTGCCAGCACGGGCAGGCCTAACTATGGCTACACCTTC. The rearrangement joins TRBV6-5 to TRBJ1-2; D remains ambiguous. Deletions cut 7 bases from V and 0 bases from J, with 9 bases between. The V gene's germline CDR1 is MNHEY and CDR2 SVGAGI. The CDR3 covers 13 residues.

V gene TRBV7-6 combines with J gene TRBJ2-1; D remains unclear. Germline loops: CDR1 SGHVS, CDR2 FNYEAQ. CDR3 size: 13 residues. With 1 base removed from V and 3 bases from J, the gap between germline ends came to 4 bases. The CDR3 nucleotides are TGTGCCAGCAGCTTAGACCTCTACAATGAGCAGTTCTTC. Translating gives CASSLDLYNEQFF.

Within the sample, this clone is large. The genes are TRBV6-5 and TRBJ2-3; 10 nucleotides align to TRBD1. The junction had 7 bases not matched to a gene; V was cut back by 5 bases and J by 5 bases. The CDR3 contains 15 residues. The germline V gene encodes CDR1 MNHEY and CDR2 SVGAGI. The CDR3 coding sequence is TGTGCCAGCAGTCCAGACAGGGGGCGAGGAGATACGCAGTATTTT. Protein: CASSPDRGRGDTQYF.

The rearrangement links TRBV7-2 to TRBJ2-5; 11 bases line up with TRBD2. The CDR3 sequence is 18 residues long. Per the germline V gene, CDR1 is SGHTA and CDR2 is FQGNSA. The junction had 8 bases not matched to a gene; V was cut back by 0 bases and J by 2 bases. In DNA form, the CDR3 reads TGTGCCAGCAGCTTAGCTCCTAGCGGGGGGCCCAAACAAGAGACCCAGTACTTC. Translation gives CASSLAPSGGPKQETQYF. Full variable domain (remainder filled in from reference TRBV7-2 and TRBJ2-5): GAGVSQSPSNKVTEKGKDVELRCDPISGHTALYWYRQSLGQGLEFLIYFQGNSAPDKSGLPSDRFSAERTGGSVSTLTIQRTQQEDSAVYLCASSLAPSGGPKQETQYFGPGTRLLVL.